This TCR beta chain was captured in a study of blood T cell repertoires in COVID-19. Study-level background: Sources were T cells, B-cell-depleted T cells, or PBMCs; the material itself was cDNA or gDNA.

The method was immunoSEQ multiplex PCR; TCRdb's version includes in-frame clones alone and lacks a portion of them. This repertoire shows over 200,000 clones, 90% found once; its top ten account for approximately 2.5%. The sample holds a few counts of this clone. This clonotype was sampled from a man aged 25 to 40 with COVID-19, enrolled during active disease. Material: peripheral blood.

The CDR3 DNA sequence: TGTGCCAGCAGTGGGGGCGGGGAGACCCAGTACTTC. Amino acids: CASSGGGETQYF. The V gene is TRBV27, the J gene TRBJ2-5; maybe TRBD1 (6 bases). Deletions cut 5 bases from V and 5 bases from J, with 9 bases between. Germline V gene data show CDR1 as MNHEY and CDR2 as SMNVEV (reference sequence). The CDR3 is made up of 12 amino acids.